The rows below give T cell receptor beta chains drawn from one sample of a study of intratumoral heterogeneity in liver cancer. The method was immunoSEQ multiplex PCR; TCRdb's version includes in-frame clones alone and lacks a portion of them. Of about 20,000 clones detected, 73% appear once; the ten largest clones hold about 15%. This specimen consisted of tumor-adjacent normal tissue, obtained before any cancer treatment. Every receptor here comes from a woman between 65 and 79 years old with hepatocellular carcinoma. The CDR3 runs from the conserved cysteine through the conserved F or W. The D gene is left open where the match is weak. Expanded clones get a size class; other rows say once, few or many, or leave the size out.

D gene,J gene,V gene,clone size,CDR3 protein,CDR3 DNA
TRBD1,TRBJ1-2,TRBV19,NA,CASRGQGAFGGYTF,TGTGCCAGTAGGGGACAGGGGGCATTTGGCGGCTACACCTTC
NA,TRBJ1-5,TRBV10-1,NA,CASSEYGSNQPQHF,TGCGCCAGCAGTGAGTATGGTAGCAATCAGCCCCAGCATTTT
TRBD1,TRBJ1-1,TRBV19,NA,CASSLLGQGNTEAFF,TGTGCCAGTAGTCTACTGGGACAGGGAAACACTGAAGCTTTCTTT
NA,TRBJ2-3,TRBV10-3,NA,CAISDVDGTDTQYF,TGTGCCATCAGTGACGTGGATGGCACAGATACGCAGTATTTT
NA,TRBJ2-7,TRBV6-5,once,CASSYSLAALAYEQYF,TGTGCCAGCAGTTACTCGTTAGCGGCCCTCGCCTACGAGCAGTACTTC
NA,TRBJ1-4,TRBV21-1,once,CASSKCKGSEKLFF,TGTGCCAGCAGCAAGTGCAAGGGTAGTGAAAAACTGTTTTTT
NA,TRBJ1-4,TRBV5-8,NA,CASSLTGTVEKLFF,TGTGCCAGCAGCTTGACAGGGACCGTCGAAAAACTGTTTTTT
TRBD2,TRBJ2-7,TRBV5-5,NA,CASSSSGRGGEQYF,TGTGCCAGCAGCTCGAGCGGGAGGGGTGGAGAGCAGTACTTC
NA,TRBJ2-5,TRBV29-1,NA,CSVERWVRETQYF,TGCAGCGTTGAAAGATGGGTCCGGGAGACCCAGTACTTC
NA,TRBJ1-2,TRBV18,NA,CASSSRGYYGYTF,TGTGCCAGCTCAAGCCGCGGTTACTATGGCTACACCTTC
TRBD2,TRBJ2-6,TRBV7-9,NA,CASSFSGGNSGANVLTF,TGTGCCAGCAGCTTTAGCGGGGGTAACTCTGGGGCCAACGTCCTGACTTTC
TRBD1,TRBJ2-5,TRBV5-6,once,CASSSTRTGGVRETQYF,TGTGCCAGCAGCTCAACCCGGACAGGGGGCGTCCGGGAGACCCAGTACTTC
TRBD2,TRBJ2-1,TRBV5-1,NA,CASSFASGSTSYNEQFF,TGCGCCAGCAGCTTCGCTAGCGGGAGTACCTCCTACAATGAGCAGTTCTTC
TRBD2,TRBJ2-1,TRBV12-3/TRBV12-4,NA,CASRTGGGEQFF,TGTGCCAGCAGGACGGGGGGAGGAGAGCAGTTCTTC
NA,TRBJ2-7,TRBV5-1,few,CASSWGPQGTSTVDEQYF,TGCGCCAGCAGCTGGGGCCCTCAGGGGACTTCCACGGTGGATGAGCAGTACTTC
NA,TRBJ2-1,TRBV10-3,NA,CAIREGSGGGYNEQFF,TGTGCCATCAGGGAGGGCTCAGGGGGGGGATACAATGAGCAGTTCTTC
NA,TRBJ2-2,TRBV5-4,NA,CASSSLKTGRELFF,TGTGCCAGCAGCTCGTTGAAAACGGGGCGGGAGCTGTTTTTT
TRBD2,TRBJ2-4,TRBV6-5,once,CASSISGSGGNIQYF,TGTGCCAGCAGTATTAGCGGGAGTGGAGGAAACATTCAGTACTTC
NA,TRBJ2-7,TRBV7-2,NA,CASSLTFRDEQYF,TGTGCCAGCAGCTTAACCTTCCGGGACGAGCAGTACTTC
NA,TRBJ2-5,TRBV12-3/TRBV12-4,NA,CASSLGETQYF,TGTGCCAGCAGTTTGGGAGAGACCCAGTACTTC
NA,TRBJ2-1,TRBV27,NA,CASSLYPSLNEQFF,TGTGCCAGCAGTTTATACCCCTCCCTCAATGAGCAGTTCTTC
NA,TRBJ1-1,TRBV5-1,NA,CASSSAGYTEAFF,TGCGCCAGCAGCTCCGCAGGGTACACTGAAGCTTTCTTT
TRBD2,TRBJ2-7,TRBV10-3,few,CAISALAGVYEQYF,TGTGCCATCAGTGCCCTAGCGGGGGTCTACGAGCAGTACTTC
TRBD1,TRBJ1-6,TRBV9,once,CASSETGTGGSPLHF,TGTGCCAGCAGCGAAACCGGGACAGGGGGTTCACCCCTCCACTTT
NA,TRBJ2-2,TRBV7-9,few,CASSLDGTSGELFF,TGTGCCAGCAGCTTAGATGGGACCTCCGGGGAGCTGTTTTTT
NA,TRBJ2-7,TRBV7-3,NA,CASSLGGGPLYEQYF,TGTGCCAGCAGCTTAGGTGGCGGACCACTCTACGAGCAGTACTTC
TRBD1,TRBJ1-4,TRBV6-5,once,CASSVLGRGNEKLFF,TGTGCCAGCTCAGTCTTAGGCAGGGGGAATGAAAAACTGTTTTTT
TRBD1,TRBJ2-3,TRBV6-2/TRBV6-3,NA,CASSFFTADRASTDTQYF,TGTGCCAGCAGCTTCTTTACGGCGGACAGGGCGAGCACAGATACGCAGTATTTT
NA,TRBJ1-2,TRBV6-5,once,CASRPPNGGYTF,TGTGCCAGCAGACCCCCCAATGGGGGCTACACCTTC
TRBD1,TRBJ1-1,TRBV6-1,few,CASSALGQGVGKNTEAFF,TGTGCCAGCAGTGCACTAGGACAGGGGGTTGGAAAAAACACTGAAGCTTTCTTT
NA,TRBJ2-7,TRBV7-8,NA,CASSLVHRGNYEQYF,TGTGCCAGCAGCTTAGTACACCGAGGAAACTACGAGCAGTACTTC
NA,TRBJ2-6,TRBV27,few,CGSTTGANVLTF,TGTGGATCCACGACTGGGGCCAACGTCCTGACTTTC
TRBD1,TRBJ2-7,TRBV9,medium-sized,CASSSGQGGPQYF,TGTGCCAGCAGCAGCGGACAGGGGGGTCCCCAGTACTTC
NA,TRBJ1-2,TRBV7-2,few,CASSLAAGDYGYTF,TGTGCCAGCAGCTTAGCAGCAGGTGACTATGGCTACACCTTC
NA,TRBJ2-5,TRBV19,NA,CASSPEGMETQYF,TGTGCCAGTAGCCCGGAGGGCATGGAGACCCAGTACTTC
TRBD1,TRBJ2-5,TRBV15,NA,CATSRHNRGPQETQYF,TGTGCCACCAGCAGACATAACAGGGGGCCCCAAGAGACCCAGTACTTC
NA,TRBJ1-6,TRBV12-3/TRBV12-4,NA,CASSRAENSPLHF,TGTGCCAGCAGTCGAGCAGAGAATTCACCCCTCCACTTT
TRBD2,TRBJ2-1,TRBV7-9,NA,CASSLVSGGRGVQFF,TGTGCCAGCAGCTTAGTGTCGGGAGGTCGTGGTGTGCAGTTCTTC
NA,TRBJ2-7,TRBV27,once,CASSLKGPPYEQYF,TGTGCCAGCAGTTTAAAGGGGCCCCCCTACGAGCAGTACTTC
TRBD2,TRBJ2-1,TRBV9,once,CASSLGLAGYNEQFF,TGTGCCAGCAGCTTGGGACTAGCGGGCTACAATGAGCAGTTCTTC
NA,TRBJ2-7,TRBV6-5,NA,CASGLEGGIYEQYF,TGTGCCAGCGGTCTCGAAGGGGGAATCTACGAGCAGTACTTC
NA,TRBJ1-5,TRBV19,NA,CASSTSHGAHQPQHF,TGTGCCAGTAGTACCTCCCACGGGGCTCATCAGCCCCAGCATTTT
TRBD2,TRBJ2-3,TRBV7-8,few,CASSLGLARPLDTQYF,TGTGCCAGCAGCTTAGGACTAGCCCGTCCGTTGGATACGCAGTATTTT
TRBD1,TRBJ1-2,TRBV18,once,CASSPSRTGDGYTF,TGTGCCAGCTCACCGTCCCGGACAGGGGATGGCTACACCTTC
NA,TRBJ1-4,TRBV28,NA,CASETNEKLFF,TGTGCCAGCGAAACTAATGAAAAACTGTTTTTT
NA,TRBJ1-6,TRBV9,NA,CASSVAQDGPLHF,TGTGCCAGCAGCGTAGCTCAAGACGGTCCCCTCCACTTT
TRBD1,TRBJ2-6,TRBV19,NA,CASSRQGAGRSGANVLTF,TGTGCCAGTAGTCGACAGGGGGCTGGTCGCTCTGGGGCCAACGTCCTGACTTTC
NA,TRBJ2-5,TRBV6-2/TRBV6-3,NA,CASSYGRKETQYF,TGTGCCAGCAGTTACGGCAGGAAAGAGACCCAGTACTTC
NA,TRBJ1-3,TRBV18,NA,CASSPVTKNTIYF,TGTGCCAGCTCACCCGTGACAAAAAACACCATATATTTT
NA,TRBJ1-2,TRBV6-5,NA,CASRPDPESHYGYTF,TGTGCCAGCAGGCCCGATCCAGAAAGTCACTATGGCTACACCTTC
TRBD2,TRBJ2-1,TRBV5-1,NA,CASSSLAGGWQFF,TGCGCCAGCAGCTCGCTAGCGGGAGGGTGGCAGTTCTTC
TRBD2,TRBJ2-5,TRBV7-3,NA,CASSLGSGRQETQYF,TGTGCCAGCAGCTTAGGGAGCGGGAGACAAGAGACCCAGTACTTC
NA,TRBJ2-5,TRBV11-3,NA,CASGQGGQETQYF,TGTGCCAGCGGGCAGGGGGGCCAAGAGACCCAGTACTTC
NA,TRBJ1-2,TRBV20-1,NA,CSASMVGQHYGYTF,TGCAGTGCTAGTATGGTCGGACAGCACTATGGCTACACCTTC
TRBD1,TRBJ2-1,TRBV5-1,NA,CASSPRQGAGGRKVNEQFF,TGCGCCAGCAGCCCTCGACAGGGGGCAGGCGGGAGGAAGGTCAATGAGCAGTTCTTC
NA,TRBJ2-3,TRBV21-1,NA,CASNDWGPRGPSTDTQYF,TGTGCCAGCAATGACTGGGGCCCCAGGGGGCCTAGCACAGATACGCAGTATTTT
TRBD1,TRBJ1-5,TRBV6-5,medium-sized,CASSLTGDSNQPQHF,TGTGCCAGCAGTCTGACAGGGGATAGCAATCAGCCCCAGCATTTT
NA,TRBJ2-1,TRBV9,NA,CASSTHRDYEQFF,TGTGCCAGCAGCACCCACAGGGACTATGAGCAGTTCTTC
NA,TRBJ1-1,TRBV5-1,NA,CASSRDRNAAFF,TGCGCCAGCAGCCGCGACAGGAACGCTGCTTTCTTT